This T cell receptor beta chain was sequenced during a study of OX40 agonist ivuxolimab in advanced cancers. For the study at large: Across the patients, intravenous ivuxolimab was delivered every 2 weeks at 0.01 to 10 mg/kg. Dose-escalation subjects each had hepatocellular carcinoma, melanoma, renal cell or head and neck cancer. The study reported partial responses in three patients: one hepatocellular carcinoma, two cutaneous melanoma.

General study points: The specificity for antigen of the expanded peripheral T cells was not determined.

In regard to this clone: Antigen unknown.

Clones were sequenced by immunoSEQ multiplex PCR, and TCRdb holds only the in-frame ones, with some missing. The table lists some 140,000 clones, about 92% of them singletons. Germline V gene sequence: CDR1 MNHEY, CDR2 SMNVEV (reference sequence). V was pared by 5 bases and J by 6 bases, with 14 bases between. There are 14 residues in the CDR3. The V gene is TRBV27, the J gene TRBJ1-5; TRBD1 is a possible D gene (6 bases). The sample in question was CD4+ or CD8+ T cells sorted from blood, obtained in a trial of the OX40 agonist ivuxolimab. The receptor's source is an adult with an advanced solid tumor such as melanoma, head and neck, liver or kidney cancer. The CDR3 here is CASSPQGKGQPQHF. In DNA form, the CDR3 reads TGTGCCAGCAGTCCACAGGGAAAAGGTCAGCCCCAGCATTTT.